This TCR beta chain was obtained from a study of regulatory T cells in long-lasting Graves disease. Construction of the TCR beta libraries employed iRepertoire HTBI primers in conjunction with Arm-PCR of CDR3 regions. TCRdb re-called the multiplex PCR reads with MiXCR, one entry per CDR3 protein. This sample has 350,000 to 450,000 distinct CDR3 sequences; 14% to 15% occur once, and the top ten carry over 15%. Time point noted: newly diagnosed GD, antithyroid drugs for less than 3 months. PBMC-extracted RNA yielded the TCR library. Per the germline V gene, CDR1 is MNHEY and CDR2 is SMNVEV (reference sequence). V was shortened by 4 bases and J by 11 bases, with 27 bases between the two germline ends. The CDR3 extends over 17 amino acids. These data were also filed under a second study, of T cells in Graves' hyperthyroidism and ophthalmopathy. Per that study: HTBI primers drove first-round RT-PCR of the TCR CDR3.

This rearrangement joins TRBV27 to TRBJ1-3; TRBD1 is a possible D gene (6 bases). This receptor was taken from a woman aged 25-40 years with Graves disease. This sample comprised peripheral blood mononuclear cells (PBMCs), obtained at new diagnosis, from a patient treated with antithyroid drugs. Written as DNA, the CDR3 is TGTGCCAGCAGTTCACTATCCACAGGGATACGATCAAGTGCCATATATTTT. The encoded protein is CASSSLSTGIRSSAIYF.